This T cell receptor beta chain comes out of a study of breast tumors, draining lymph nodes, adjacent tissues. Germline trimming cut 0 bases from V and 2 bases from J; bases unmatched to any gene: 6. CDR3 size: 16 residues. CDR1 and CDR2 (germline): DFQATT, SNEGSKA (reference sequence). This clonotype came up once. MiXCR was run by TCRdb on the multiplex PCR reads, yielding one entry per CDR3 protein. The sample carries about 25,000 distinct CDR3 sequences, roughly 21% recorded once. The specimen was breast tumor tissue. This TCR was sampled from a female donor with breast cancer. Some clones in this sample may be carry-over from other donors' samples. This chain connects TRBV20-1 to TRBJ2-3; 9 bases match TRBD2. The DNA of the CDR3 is TGCAGTGCTAGAGATGTCATAGCGGGAGACACAGATACGCAGTATTTT. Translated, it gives CSARDVIAGDTDTQYF.